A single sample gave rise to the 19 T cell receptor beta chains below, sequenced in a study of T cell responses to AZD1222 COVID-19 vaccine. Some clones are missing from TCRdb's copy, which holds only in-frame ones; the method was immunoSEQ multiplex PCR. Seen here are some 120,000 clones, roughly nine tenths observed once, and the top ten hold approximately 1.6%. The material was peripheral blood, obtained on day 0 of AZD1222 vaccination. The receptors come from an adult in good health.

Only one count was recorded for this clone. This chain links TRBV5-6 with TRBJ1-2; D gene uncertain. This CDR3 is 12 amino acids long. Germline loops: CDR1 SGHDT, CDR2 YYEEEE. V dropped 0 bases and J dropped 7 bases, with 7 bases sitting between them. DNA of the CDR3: TGTGCCAGCAGCTTGGCGTACGGTGGCTACACCTTC. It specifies CASSLAYGGYTF.

CDR3 region: CASSYSRSEDATLHF. CDR3 nucleotide sequence: TGTGCCAGCAGTTACTCGAGGTCAGAGGATGCGACCCTCCACTTT. V gene TRBV6-5 combines with J gene TRBJ1-6, with D uncertain. V was pared by 0 bases and J by 14 bases, with 17 bases between. Germline loops: CDR1 MNHEY, CDR2 SVGAGI. The CDR3 covers 15 residues.

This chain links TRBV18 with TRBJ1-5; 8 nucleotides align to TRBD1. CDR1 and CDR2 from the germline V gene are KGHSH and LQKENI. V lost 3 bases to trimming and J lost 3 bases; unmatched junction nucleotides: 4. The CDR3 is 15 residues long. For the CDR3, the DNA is TGTGCCAGCTCACCGACGGACAGGGACAATCAGCCCCAGCATTTT. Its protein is CASSPTDRDNQPQHF.

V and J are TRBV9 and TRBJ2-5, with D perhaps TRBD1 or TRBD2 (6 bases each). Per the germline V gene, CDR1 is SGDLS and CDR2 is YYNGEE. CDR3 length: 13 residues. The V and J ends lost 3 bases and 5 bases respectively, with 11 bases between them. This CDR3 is CASSGGARETQYF. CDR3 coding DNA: TGTGCCAGCAGCGGGGGGGCCAGGGAGACCCAGTACTTC.

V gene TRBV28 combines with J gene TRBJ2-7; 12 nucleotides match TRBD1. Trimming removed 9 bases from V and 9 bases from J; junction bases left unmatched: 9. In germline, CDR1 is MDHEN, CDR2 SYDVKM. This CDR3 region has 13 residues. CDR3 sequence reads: CASFPGQGAVQYF. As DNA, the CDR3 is TGTGCCAGTTTCCCGGGACAGGGGGCCGTGCAGTACTTC. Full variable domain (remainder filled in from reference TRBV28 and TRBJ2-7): DVKVTQSSRYLVKRTGEKVFLECVQDMDHENMFWYRQDPGLGLRLIYFSYDVKMKEKGDIPEGYSVSREKKERFSLILESASTNQTSMYLCASFPGQGAVQYFGPGTRLTVT.

In nucleotides, the CDR3 is TGTGCCAGCAGCTTAAGGGACAGAGATACGCAGTATTTT. Translation: CASSLRDRDTQYF. This rearrangement joins TRBV7-3 to TRBJ2-3; 7 nucleotides line up with TRBD1. V lost 1 base and J lost 5; bases outside the gene matches: 0. This CDR3 contains 13 residues. Germline CDR1 SGHTA, CDR2 FQGTGA.

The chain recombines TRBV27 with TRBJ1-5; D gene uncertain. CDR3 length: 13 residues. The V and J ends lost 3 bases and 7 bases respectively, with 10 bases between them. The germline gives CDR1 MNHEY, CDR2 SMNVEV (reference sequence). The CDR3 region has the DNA TGTGCCAGCAGTTTGACGGGTAGGCAGCCCCAGCATTTT. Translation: CASSLTGRQPQHF.

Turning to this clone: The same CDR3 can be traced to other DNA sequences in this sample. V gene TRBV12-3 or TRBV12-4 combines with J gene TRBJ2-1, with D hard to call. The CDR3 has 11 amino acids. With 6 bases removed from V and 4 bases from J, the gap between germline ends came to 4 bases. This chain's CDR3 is CASRGYNEQFF. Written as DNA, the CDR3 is TGTGCCAGCAGGGGATACAATGAGCAGTTCTTC.

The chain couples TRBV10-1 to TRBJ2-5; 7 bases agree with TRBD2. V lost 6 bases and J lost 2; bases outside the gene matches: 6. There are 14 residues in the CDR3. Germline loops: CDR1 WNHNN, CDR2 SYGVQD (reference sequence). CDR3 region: CASRRERGQETQYF. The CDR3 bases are TGCGCCAGCAGGAGGGAGCGGGGACAAGAGACCCAGTACTTC.

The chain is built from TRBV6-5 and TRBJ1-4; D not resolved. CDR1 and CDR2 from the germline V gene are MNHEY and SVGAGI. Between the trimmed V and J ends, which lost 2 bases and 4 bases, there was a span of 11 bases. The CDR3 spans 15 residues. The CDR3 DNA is TGTGCCAGCAGTTACCGACGGGTTCTTAATGAAAAACTGTTTTTT. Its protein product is CASSYRRVLNEKLFF.

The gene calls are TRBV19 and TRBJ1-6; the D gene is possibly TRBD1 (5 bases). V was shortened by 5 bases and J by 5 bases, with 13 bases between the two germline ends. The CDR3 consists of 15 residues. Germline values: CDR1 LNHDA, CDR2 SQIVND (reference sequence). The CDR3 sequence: CASSSMTANNSPLHF. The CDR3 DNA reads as TGTGCCAGTAGTTCGATGACAGCGAATAATTCACCCCTCCACTTT.

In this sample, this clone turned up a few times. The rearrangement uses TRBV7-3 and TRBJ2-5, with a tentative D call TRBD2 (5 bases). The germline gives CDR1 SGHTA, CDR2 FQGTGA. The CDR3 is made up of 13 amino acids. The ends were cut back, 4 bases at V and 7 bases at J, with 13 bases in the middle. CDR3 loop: CASSSGSLGTQYF. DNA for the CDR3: TGTGCCAGCAGCTCGGGATCGTTAGGGACCCAGTACTTC.

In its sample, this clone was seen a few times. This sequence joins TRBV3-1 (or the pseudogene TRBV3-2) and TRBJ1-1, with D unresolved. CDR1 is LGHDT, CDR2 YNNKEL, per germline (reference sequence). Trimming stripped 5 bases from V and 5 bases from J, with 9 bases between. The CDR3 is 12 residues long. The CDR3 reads CASSSEGTEAFF. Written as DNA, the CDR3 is TGTGCCAGCAGCTCCGAGGGTACTGAAGCTTTCTTT.

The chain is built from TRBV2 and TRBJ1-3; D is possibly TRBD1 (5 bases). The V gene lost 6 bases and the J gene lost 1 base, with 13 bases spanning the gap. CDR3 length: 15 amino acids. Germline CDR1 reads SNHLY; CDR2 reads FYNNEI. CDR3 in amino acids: CASRNGGSSGNTIYF. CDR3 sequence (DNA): TGTGCCAGCAGGAATGGGGGAAGTTCTGGAAACACCATATATTTT.

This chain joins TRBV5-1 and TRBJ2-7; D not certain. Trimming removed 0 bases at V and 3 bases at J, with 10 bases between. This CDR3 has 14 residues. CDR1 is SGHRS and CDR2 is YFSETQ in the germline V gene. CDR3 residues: CASSLAVGDYEQYF. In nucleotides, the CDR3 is TGCGCCAGCAGCTTGGCCGTAGGAGACTACGAGCAGTACTTC.

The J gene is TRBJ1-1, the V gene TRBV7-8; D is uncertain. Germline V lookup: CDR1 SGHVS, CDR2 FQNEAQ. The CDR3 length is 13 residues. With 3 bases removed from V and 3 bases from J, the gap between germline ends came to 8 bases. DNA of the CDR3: TGTGCCAGCAGCTTCGGGTGGGACACTGAAGCTTTCTTT. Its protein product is CASSFGWDTEAFF.

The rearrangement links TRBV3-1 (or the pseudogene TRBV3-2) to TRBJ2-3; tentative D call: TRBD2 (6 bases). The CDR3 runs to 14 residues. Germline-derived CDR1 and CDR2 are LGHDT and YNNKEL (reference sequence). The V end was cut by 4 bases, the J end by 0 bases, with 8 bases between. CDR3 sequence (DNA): TGTGCCAGCAGCCGCCGGGGGAGCACAGATACGCAGTATTTT. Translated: CASSRRGSTDTQYF.

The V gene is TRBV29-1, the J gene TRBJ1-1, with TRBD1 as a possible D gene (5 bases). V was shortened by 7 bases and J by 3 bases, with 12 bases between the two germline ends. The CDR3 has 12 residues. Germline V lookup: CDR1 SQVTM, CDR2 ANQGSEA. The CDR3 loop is CSALGEYTEAFF. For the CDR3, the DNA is TGCAGCGCCTTGGGGGAGTACACTGAAGCTTTCTTT.

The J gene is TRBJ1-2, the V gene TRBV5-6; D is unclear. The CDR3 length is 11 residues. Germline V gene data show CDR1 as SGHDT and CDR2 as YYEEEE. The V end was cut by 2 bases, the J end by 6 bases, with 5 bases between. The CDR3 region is CASSFAHGYTF. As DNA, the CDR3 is TGTGCCAGCAGCTTTGCGCATGGCTACACCTTC.